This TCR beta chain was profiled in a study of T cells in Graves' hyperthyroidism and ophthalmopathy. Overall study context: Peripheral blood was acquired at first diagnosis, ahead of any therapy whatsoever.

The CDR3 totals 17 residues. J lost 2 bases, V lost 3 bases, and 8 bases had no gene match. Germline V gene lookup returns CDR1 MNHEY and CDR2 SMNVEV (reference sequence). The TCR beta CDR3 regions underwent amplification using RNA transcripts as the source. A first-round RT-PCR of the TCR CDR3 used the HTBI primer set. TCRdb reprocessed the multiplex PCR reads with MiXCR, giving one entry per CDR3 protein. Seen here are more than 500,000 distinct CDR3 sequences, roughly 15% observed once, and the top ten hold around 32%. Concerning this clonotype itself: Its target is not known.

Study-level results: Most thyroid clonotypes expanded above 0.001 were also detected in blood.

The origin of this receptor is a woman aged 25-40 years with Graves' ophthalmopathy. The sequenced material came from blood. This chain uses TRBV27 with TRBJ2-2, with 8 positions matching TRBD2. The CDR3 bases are TGTGCCAGCAGTTTGGGGTTAGCGGGGTTCAACACCGGGGAGCTGTTTTTT. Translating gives CASSLGLAGFNTGELFF.